A single sample gave rise to the 21 T cell receptor beta chains below, sequenced in a study of cytomegalovirus exposure and HLA in healthy donors. 13 Jbeta primers and 60 Vbeta primers were used for the PCR. Measured with immunoSEQ multiplex PCR; TCRdb has only the in-frame clones, and not every one. Of about 140,000 clones in the sample, 60% to 80% are singletons; the top ten hold 1.5% to 2%. Sequenced sample: PBMCs. All receptors come from a female donor in good health and CMV-seronegative.

V is TRBV7-8 and J is TRBJ2-3; maybe TRBD2 (5 bases). The CDR3 sequence is 13 residues long. The V and J ends lost 2 bases and 9 bases respectively, with 12 bases between them. The germline V gene encodes CDR1 SGHVS and CDR2 FQNEAQ. The CDR3 region is CASSLPGGGTQYF. CDR3 sequence (DNA): TGTGCCAGCAGCTTACCTGGAGGCGGAACGCAGTATTTT.

This clone was found once. The J gene is TRBJ2-3, the V gene TRBV29-1; possibly TRBD2 for D (6 bases). The germline V gene has CDR1 SQVTM and CDR2 ANQGSEA. The CDR3 contains 14 residues. The V end lost 5 bases, the J end lost 1 base, and 13 bases lay between the germline ends. The DNA of the CDR3 is TGCAGCGTTTTTAGCGGACTTGGCACAGATACGCAGTATTTT. Encoded protein: CSVFSGLGTDTQYF.

The chain couples TRBV7-3 to TRBJ2-7; a possible D gene is TRBD1 (6 bases). Per germline, CDR1 SGHTA and CDR2 FQGTGA. Trimming removed 2 bases from V and 2 bases from J, with 7 bases in between. The CDR3 totals 13 residues. The CDR3 DNA reads TGTGCCAGCAGCTTAGGGACAACCTACGAGCAGTACTTC. It is translated as CASSLGTTYEQYF. The entire variable domain, with the rest obtained from reference TRBV7-3 and TRBJ2-7, is as follows: GAGVSQTPSNKVTEKGKYVELRCDPISGHTALYWYRQSLGQGPEFLIYFQGTGAADDSGLPNDRFFAVRPEGSVSTLKIQRTERGDSAVYLCASSLGTTYEQYFGPGTRLTVT.

The chain has TRBV7-2 and TRBJ2-4; 7 bases are a match to TRBD2. V dropped 4 bases and J dropped 2; count of bases not matched to a gene: 11. The CDR3 contains 17 residues. CDR1 and CDR2 (germline): SGHTA, FQGNSA. The CDR3 sequence: CASSSTPLAETKNIQYF. CDR3 nucleotide sequence: TGTGCCAGCAGCTCCACACCTCTAGCGGAGACCAAAAACATTCAGTACTTC. Full variable domain (remainder filled in from reference TRBV7-2 and TRBJ2-4): GAGVSQSPSNKVTEKGKDVELRCDPISGHTALYWYRQSLGQGLEFLIYFQGNSAPDKSGLPSDRFSAERTGGSVSTLTIQRTQQEDSAVYLCASSSTPLAETKNIQYFGAGTRLSVL.

This chain connects TRBV10-3 to TRBJ2-7, with TRBD1 identical over 7 bases. Germline CDR1 ENHRY, CDR2 SYGVKD. V trimming: 0 bases; J trimming: 6 bases; junction bases outside the gene matches: 5. The CDR3 covers 14 residues. This CDR3 reads CAISESGQDSEQYF. CDR3 sequence (DNA): TGTGCCATCAGTGAGTCCGGACAGGATAGCGAGCAGTACTTC.

The CDR3 sequence: CASSVGQGVYGYTF. The CDR3 nucleotides read TGTGCCAGCAGTGTAGGGCAGGGTGTCTATGGCTACACCTTC. The J gene is TRBJ1-2, the V gene TRBV2, with D tentatively TRBD1 (5 bases). The CDR3 has 14 residues. Trimming cost V 4 bases and J 4 bases, with 13 bases left between them. The germline V gene encodes CDR1 SNHLY and CDR2 FYNNEI.

The genes are TRBV7-2 and TRBJ2-5, with TRBD1 as a possible D gene (5 bases). The J call is uncertain, as TRBJ2-7 better fits the DNA end. The CDR3 is 13 residues long. Per germline, CDR1 SGHTA and CDR2 FQGNSA. The CDR3 region is CASSLGTLDEQYF. The CDR3 bases are TGTGCCAGCAGCTTAGGGACATTGGACGAGCAGTACTTC.

The chain is built from TRBV6-5 and TRBJ1-1, with TRBD1 matching over 7 bases. CDR1 MNHEY and CDR2 SVGAGI come from the germline V gene. Unmatched junction bases numbered 1, after V lost 2 bases and J lost 4 bases. The CDR3 contains 13 residues. The CDR3 DNA reads as TGTGCCAGCAGTTACAGGGGGCCCACTGAAGCTTTCTTT. It codes for CASSYRGPTEAFF.

The V call is TRBV30, the J call TRBJ2-5; TRBD1 agrees at 10 bases. The closer fit of TRBJ2-7 to the DNA end suggests the J call may be wrong. Germline V gives CDR1 GTSNPN, CDR2 SVGIG (reference sequence). This CDR3 is 14 amino acids long. CDR3 coding DNA: TGTGCCTGGAGTGCGGGACAGGGGACCTACGAGCAGTACTTC. Translated: CAWSAGQGTYEQYF.

This chain uses TRBV28 with TRBJ2-5, with TRBD1 matching 7 bases. With V trimmed by 1 base and J by 0 bases, 14 bases remained unmatched. The CDR3 has 19 amino acids. Germline loops: CDR1 MDHEN, CDR2 SYDVKM. The CDR3 spells CASSLYPQTGQLYQETQYF. CDR3 DNA sequence: TGTGCCAGCAGTTTATACCCTCAGACGGGACAGCTGTACCAAGAGACCCAGTACTTC.

The V gene is TRBV5-1, the J gene TRBJ1-2, with 9 positions matching TRBD1. There are 15 residues in the CDR3. Germline V lookup: CDR1 SGHRS, CDR2 YFSETQ. After removal of 4 bases from V and 11 bases from J, the junction contained 15 bases not matched to a gene. CDR3 amino acids: CASSPERTGELRYTF. The CDR3, as DNA: TGCGCCAGCAGCCCCGAGCGGACAGGGGAACTTAGATACACCTTC.

The gene calls are TRBV29-1 and TRBJ1-2; D ambiguous. Germline V gene sequence: CDR1 SQVTM, CDR2 ANQGSEA. V lost 6 bases and J 6 bases, leaving 11 bases between the germline ends. CDR3 length: 11 residues. CDR3: CSVLVRDGYTF. The DNA for the CDR3 is TGCAGCGTCCTCGTTAGAGATGGCTACACCTTC.

The genes are TRBV30 and TRBJ2-7, with TRBD1 as a possible D gene (6 bases). Trimming removed 1 base at V and 11 bases at J, with 18 bases between. The CDR3 spans 13 residues. CDR1 is GTSNPN and CDR2 is SVGIG in the germline V gene (reference sequence). The CDR3 DNA reads TGTGCCTGGAGTGGGGGGCAGGTCACCAGGAAGTACTTC. Protein: CAWSGGQVTRKYF.

This clone was found many times. The chain recombines TRBV18 with TRBJ1-4; 7 bases are shared with TRBD1. V lost 6 bases, J lost 3 bases, and 7 bases stayed unmatched. The germline gives CDR1 KGHSH, CDR2 LQKENI. The CDR3 loop spans 15 amino acids. CDR3 sequence: CASSNGDSPNEKLFF. The CDR3 DNA is TGTGCCAGCTCCAACGGGGACAGCCCTAATGAAAAACTGTTTTTT.

The rearrangement joins TRBV11-3 to TRBJ2-7; unclear D gene. V was pared by 0 bases and J by 6 bases, with 6 bases between. Germline CDR1 reads SGHNT; CDR2 reads YENEEA. This CDR3 is built from 12 residues. The CDR3 bases are TGTGCCAGCAGCTTAGAGTCGTTCGAGCAGTACTTC. This encodes CASSLESFEQYF. The whole variable domain, filled in from reference TRBV11-3 and TRBJ2-7, reads EAGVVQSPRYKIIEKKQPVAFWCNPISGHNTLYWYLQNLGQGPELLIRYENEEAVDDSQLPKDRFSAERLKGVDSTLKIQPAELGDSAVYLCASSLESFEQYFGPGTRLTVT.

The genes are TRBV6-5 and TRBJ1-1, with D perhaps TRBD1 (6 bases). V dropped 6 bases and J dropped 2 bases, with 10 bases sitting between them. The length of the CDR3 is 13 residues. Looked up from germline, CDR1 is MNHEY and CDR2 is SVGAGI. Written as DNA, the CDR3 is TGTGCCAGCAGCGGGACACCCAACACTGAAGCTTTCTTT. Protein: CASSGTPNTEAFF.

The genes are TRBV25-1 and TRBJ2-3; no clear D gene. Germline V gives CDR1 MGHDK, CDR2 SYGVNS. The CDR3 is 13 residues long. The V gene lost 2 bases and the J gene lost 1 base, with 4 bases spanning the gap. DNA for the CDR3: TGTGCCAGCAGTGAACAGGGCACAGATACGCAGTATTTT. It yields the protein CASSEQGTDTQYF.

V and J are TRBV27 and TRBJ2-7; 11 nucleotides match TRBD2. The CDR3 is 16 residues long. Germline CDR1 reads MNHEY; CDR2 reads SMNVEV (reference sequence). V lost 4 bases to trimming and J lost 2 bases; unmatched junction nucleotides: 7. CDR3 protein: CASSSPTSGKPYEQYF. The CDR3 nucleotides read TGTGCCAGCAGTTCCCCGACTAGCGGGAAGCCCTACGAGCAGTACTTC.

The chain carries TRBV29-1 and TRBJ2-7, with TRBD2 identical over 11 bases. This CDR3 has 15 amino acids. After removal of 3 bases from V and 1 base from J, the junction contained 5 bases not matched to a gene. Germline V lookup: CDR1 SQVTM, CDR2 ANQGSEA. CDR3 sequence (DNA): TGCAGCGTTGAGGGGACTAGCGGCGTTTCCTACGAGCAGTACTTC. This gives the protein CSVEGTSGVSYEQYF.

Only a few counts were recorded for this clone. The CDR3 DNA reads as TGTGCCAGCAGCTCCATCTACGAGCAGTACTTC. It codes for CASSSIYEQYF. This chain uses TRBV7-9 with TRBJ2-7, with D uncertain. Germline V gene data show CDR1 as SEHNR and CDR2 as FQNEAQ (reference sequence). The germline V and J ends were trimmed by 4 bases and 3 bases, with 4 bases remaining between them. The CDR3 length is 11 residues.

V gene TRBV19 combines with J gene TRBJ1-1; D is unresolved. The CDR3 runs to 13 residues. Germline V gene sequence: CDR1 LNHDA, CDR2 SQIVND (reference sequence). Trimming removed 4 bases from V and 0 bases from J, with 6 bases in between. CDR3 bases: TGTGCCAGTAGTAACTTGCTGAACACTGAAGCTTTCTTT. Its translation: CASSNLLNTEAFF. The variable domain in full, completed from reference TRBV19 and TRBJ1-1, reads DGGITQSPKYLFRKEGQNVTLSCEQNLNHDAMYWYRQDPGQGLRLIYYSQIVNDFQKGDIAEGYSVSREKKESFPLTVTSAQKNPTAFYLCASSNLLNTEAFFGQGTRLTVV.